Listed below are T cell receptor beta chains from one sample, sequenced in a study of T cells in localized non-small cell lung cancer. Produced via immunoSEQ multiplex PCR; TCRdb's table is partial and in-frame only. The sample lists tens of thousands of clones; around 86% were seen once. The sequencing here drew on peripheral blood, taken before any cancer treatment. The receptor source for this set is a male donor at least 60 years old with stage III lung adenocarcinoma. Both conserved end residues are part of each CDR3. The D gene is left open where the match is weak. Rows give clone size only sometimes, using once, few, many, or a class for an expanded clone.

cdr3_aa cdr3_nt j_call clone_size v_call d_call
CASSPERPGSPLSGNTIYF TGCGCCAGCAGCCCAGAAAGACCAGGGAGTCCACTCTCTGGAAACACCATATATTTT TRBJ1-3 NA TRBV4-1 NA
CASSGNSGSGDTQYF TGTGCCAGCAGTGGGAATAGCGGGAGCGGAGATACGCAGTATTTT TRBJ2-3 NA TRBV2 TRBD2
CASSLPREGGSTDTQYF TGTGCCAGCAGCCTGCCCCGGGAAGGAGGGAGCACAGATACGCAGTATTTT TRBJ2-3 NA TRBV7-9 NA
CASSGGLNYGYTF TGTGCCAGCAGTGGGGGTCTAAACTATGGCTACACCTTC TRBJ1-2 NA TRBV6-1 NA
CSGVAEPSYEQYF TGCAGCGGGGTGGCGGAACCCTCCTACGAGCAGTACTTC TRBJ2-7 NA TRBV29-1 NA
CASRSEPGTQRVGTNTQYF TGCGCCAGCAGGTCCGAACCCGGGACACAGAGGGTGGGCACGAATACGCAGTATTTT TRBJ2-3 NA TRBV5-1 NA
CASTPSGGYTDTQYF TGTGCCAGTACTCCCAGCGGGGGATACACAGATACGCAGTATTTT TRBJ2-3 NA TRBV19 TRBD2
CASSFGAGGHTDTQYF TGCGCCAGCAGCTTCGGCGCGGGGGGGCACACAGATACGCAGTATTTT TRBJ2-3 once TRBV5-1 TRBD2
CASSLTLGSGELFF TGTGCCAGCAGCTTAACGTTAGGGTCCGGGGAGCTGTTTTTT TRBJ2-2 NA TRBV7-3 NA
CASSVEADTEAFF TGTGCCAGCAGCGTAGAAGCGGACACTGAAGCTTTCTTT TRBJ1-1 NA TRBV9 NA
CASSKTRTEENEKLFF TGTGCCAGCAGCAAAACCCGGACAGAAGAAAATGAAAAACTGTTTTTT TRBJ1-4 NA TRBV21-1 NA
CASSLPPNSYNEQFF TGTGCCAGCAGCTTGCCACCCAACTCCTACAATGAGCAGTTCTTC TRBJ2-1 once TRBV5-4 NA
CASGLKSNIQYF TGTGCTAGTGGTTTAAAATCAAACATTCAGTACTTC TRBJ2-4 NA TRBV12-5 NA
CASSSPGGRYEQYF TGTGCCAGCAGCTCGCCGGGGGGGCGCTACGAGCAGTACTTC TRBJ2-7 NA TRBV7-9 TRBD2
CASSVAAGLAGDEQFF TGTGCCAGCAGCGTAGCAGCGGGACTAGCGGGAGATGAGCAGTTCTTC TRBJ2-1 NA TRBV9 TRBD2
CASQLAETSYEQYF TGTGCCAGCCAACTAGCGGAGACCTCCTACGAGCAGTACTTC TRBJ2-7 NA TRBV27 TRBD2
CASSPLGPDTQYF TGTGCCAGCAGCCCTTTGGGCCCAGATACGCAGTATTTT TRBJ2-3 NA TRBV7-7 NA
CASSQDLQREDTQYF TGTGCCAGCAGCCAAGATCTCCAGCGGGAGGATACGCAGTATTTT TRBJ2-3 NA TRBV14 TRBD2
CASTTGPGGNDTEAFF TGTGCCAGCACCACCGGCCCAGGGGGCAACGACACTGAAGCTTTCTTT TRBJ1-1 NA TRBV11-3 TRBD1
CASSQDGPYSNQPQHF TGTGCCAGCAGCCAAGATGGACCGTATAGCAATCAGCCCCAGCATTTT TRBJ1-5 NA TRBV4-2 NA
CASSYTGFGSNEKLFF TGTGCCAGCAGTTACACGGGTTTTGGGTCTAATGAAAAACTGTTTTTT TRBJ1-4 NA TRBV6-5 NA
CAWSVGGGSPLHF TGTGCCTGGAGTGTGGGGGGCGGATCACCCCTCCACTTT TRBJ1-6 NA TRBV30 NA
CASSEDRAHSPLHF TGTGCCAGCAGTGAGGACAGGGCCCATTCACCCCTCCACTTT TRBJ1-6 NA TRBV25-1 TRBD1
CASSWTGGLGGNEQFF TGTGCCAGCAGCTGGACCGGGGGACTAGGAGGCAATGAGCAGTTCTTC TRBJ2-1 NA TRBV7-2 TRBD2
CASSLGTYQETQYF TGTGCCAGCAGCTTAGGGACATACCAAGAGACCCAGTACTTC TRBJ2-5 NA TRBV7-8 NA
CASSLYQGNEQFF TGTGCCAGCAGCTTGTATCAAGGTAATGAGCAGTTCTTC TRBJ2-1 NA TRBV5-4 NA
CASSLVADEAFF TGTGCCAGCAGCTTGGTGGCAGATGAAGCTTTCTTT TRBJ1-1 NA TRBV5-6 NA
CASSQDRVGEPQHF TGTGCCAGCAGCCAAGACAGGGTGGGTGAGCCCCAGCATTTT TRBJ1-5 NA TRBV4-2 NA
CATKGQGARTEAFF TGTGCCACCAAAGGGCAGGGGGCGCGAACCGAAGCTTTCTTT TRBJ1-1 few TRBV30 TRBD1
CASSQDPDTLVYGYTF TGCGCCAGCAGCCAGGACCCCGACACCCTGGTCTATGGCTACACCTTC TRBJ1-2 NA TRBV4-1 NA
CASSPQHGSGEKLFF TGCGCCAGCAGCCCCCAACACGGTTCGGGTGAAAAACTGTTTTTT TRBJ1-4 NA TRBV5-1 NA
CASSQGQHEKLFF TGTGCCAGTTCTCAGGGACAGCATGAAAAACTGTTTTTT TRBJ1-4 once TRBV19 TRBD1
CASSLMTGSSVQPQHF TGTGCCAGCAGCTTAATGACAGGGAGTTCGGTTCAGCCCCAGCATTTT TRBJ1-5 NA TRBV7-8 TRBD1
CASSFGQRTTEAFF TGTGCCAGCAGCTTTGGACAGAGGACCACTGAAGCTTTCTTT TRBJ1-1 NA TRBV5-4 NA
CASSIGGQETQYF TGTGCCAGCAGCATAGGGGGGCAAGAGACCCAGTACTTC TRBJ2-5 NA TRBV5-4 NA
CASSQDKGRLDGYTF TGTGCCAGCAGCCAAGATAAGGGGAGACTGGATGGCTACACCTTC TRBJ1-2 NA TRBV4-2 NA
CASSQRGQCNEQYF TGTGCCAGCTCACAAAGGGGGCAATGTAACGAGCAGTACTTC TRBJ2-7 NA TRBV18 TRBD1
CASSGDGDTDTQYF TGTGCCAGCAGCGGGGACGGAGATACAGATACGCAGTATTTT TRBJ2-3 NA TRBV7-6 NA
CASSLFQLPGQGAYEQYF TGTGCCAGCAGCTTATTCCAATTACCGGGACAGGGGGCCTACGAGCAGTACTTC TRBJ2-7 NA TRBV11-2 TRBD1
CASSPQGANGYTF TGTGCCAGCTCCCCACAGGGGGCTAATGGCTACACCTTC TRBJ1-2 few TRBV18 TRBD1
CATSREATYNSPLHF TGTGCCACCTCCCGGGAAGCGACCTATAATTCACCCCTCCACTTT TRBJ1-6 NA TRBV6-4 NA
CASSQGTYEQYF TGTGCCAGTAGTCAGGGGACCTACGAGCAGTACTTC TRBJ2-7 NA TRBV6-5 NA
CASSPRGGYEQYF TGTGCCAGCAGCCCACGGGGAGGCTACGAGCAGTACTTC TRBJ2-7 NA TRBV6-5 NA
CASSSPTMGVGYTF TGTGCCAGCAGCTCACCGACGATGGGGGTTGGCTACACCTTC TRBJ1-2 NA TRBV6-5 NA
CASSLYYTYEQYF TGTGCCAGCAGCTTATACTACACCTACGAGCAGTACTTC TRBJ2-7 NA TRBV7-8 NA
CASSSGQRDRNTIYF TGTGCCAGCAGCTCTGGACAGAGAGACCGAAACACCATATATTTT TRBJ1-3 once TRBV28 NA